This entry describes one T cell receptor (beta chain). Its antigen is not known. The sample belongs to a study of CD8+ T cells in alopecia areata. Study conclusions and caveats: There were also resident alphabeta T cells of normal skin sequenced in scalp samples.

Per germline, CDR1 SQVTM and CDR2 ANQGSEA. With 4 bases removed from V and 1 base from J, the gap between germline ends came to 7 bases. The CDR3 totals 13 residues. Extraction and reverse transcription of RNA yielded cDNA as the sequencing template. Libraries were prepared by immunoSEQ multiplex PCR; TCRdb keeps only in-frame clonotypes and omits some of them. The sample carries under 350,000 clones, more than 45% recorded once. Treatment noted: oral pan-JAK inhibitor, 5-10 mg twice daily. The genes are TRBV29-1 and TRBJ2-2; tentatively, D is TRBD1 (6 bases). The sequencing here drew on CD4+ T cells sorted from blood, taken at week 24, from a patient treated with tofacitinib. The sequence was obtained from a human donor with alopecia areata. The DNA of the CDR3 is TGCAGCGTTGGGACAGAGAACACCGGGGAGCTGTTTTTT. Translating gives CSVGTENTGELFF.